The entry below gives a single T cell receptor (beta chain) sequence along with its context. Its target is not known. These data come from a study of CD8+ T cells in alopecia areata. Looking at the study overall: Tofacitinib ran 6 to 18 months, followed by 6 months off drug. Study-level results: For lesional scalp, especially alopecia totalis/universalis, clonality was higher than in normal scalp.

The authors extracted RNA and reverse transcribed it into cDNA as the sequencing template. Using immunoSEQ multiplex PCR, the repertoire was profiled, and TCRdb retains in-frame clones only, with some absent. The sample lists 200,000 to 250,000 clones; approximately 72% were seen once. Treatment described: oral pan-JAK inhibitor, 5-10 mg twice daily. V dropped 0 bases and J dropped 9 bases, with 4 bases sitting between them. CDR1 and CDR2 (germline): SGHRS, YFSETQ. The CDR3 has 11 residues. Specimen: CD4+ T cells sorted from blood, collected around week 42, from a patient treated with tofacitinib. This chain links TRBV5-1 with TRBJ2-1; D unresolved. This sequence was found in a human donor with alopecia areata. CDR3 bases: TGCGCCAGCAGCTTGGAGGGTGAGCAGTTCTTC. Translated: CASSLEGEQFF. The full variable domain, its missing parts supplied by reference TRBV5-1 and TRBJ2-1, is KAGVTQTPRYLIKTRGQQVTLSCSPISGHRSVSWYQQTPGQGLQFLFEYFSETQRNKGNFPGRFSGRQFSNSRSEMNVSTLELGDSALYLCASSLEGEQFFGPGTRLTVL.